A selection of T cell receptor beta chains follows, all from one sample in a study of human T cells and chemical hapten exposure. TCRdb analysed the RACE reads with MiXCR anew, one entry per CDR3 protein. The table includes about 48,000 distinct CDR3 sequences, 9.9% detected once. The sequencing here drew on whole blood, taken in connection with sensitization to the hapten diphenylcyclopropenone (DPC). These receptors were taken from a woman in her thirties or forties with alopecia areata. Some clones in this sample may be carry-over from other donors' samples. The CDR3 runs from the conserved cysteine through the conserved F or W. A D gene is named only where the DNA matches it firmly. Clone size is not always given. Where it is, it says once, few, many or a class for expanded clones.

J gene	D gene	V gene	clone size	CDR3 DNA	CDR3 protein
TRBJ2-7	.	TRBV7-9	.	TGTGCCAGCAGCGGCGAACCGGGACGCCTGGGCGAGCAGTACTTC	CASSGEPGRLGEQYF
TRBJ1-2	.	TRBV5-1	few	TGCGCCAGCAGCTTGGATTTTGGGTCGGCTAACTATGGCTACACCTTC	CASSLDFGSANYGYTF
TRBJ2-1	.	TRBV6-1	.	TGTGCCAGCAGTGAGGGGCAGGGCCCCTACAATGAGCAGTTCTTC	CASSEGQGPYNEQFF
TRBJ1-2	TRBD1	TRBV5-4	many	TGTGCCAGCAGCTTGTTCGGACAGGGAGGCGGCTACACCTTC	CASSLFGQGGGYTF
TRBJ1-5	.	TRBV21-1	.	TGTGCCACCAACCGGGACAGGATAGAACAGCCCCAGCATTTT	CATNRDRIEQPQHF
TRBJ2-7	.	TRBV12-3/TRBV12-4	many	TGTGCCAGCAGTTTAGGAAGGGTTCGAAGCGAGCAGTACTTC	CASSLGRVRSEQYF
TRBJ2-7	.	TRBV7-9	once	TGTGCCAGCAGCCCGGTGGGGAGAGCCTCCTACGAGCAGTACTTC	CASSPVGRASYEQYF
TRBJ2-2	.	TRBV28	.	TGTGCCAGCAGTGCGGGGTGGTACAACACCGGGGAGCTGTTTTTT	CASSAGWYNTGELFF
TRBJ1-5	TRBD1	TRBV5-1	many	TGCGCCAGCAGCCTGGGGACAGGGGTCCTTCAGCCCCAGCATTTT	CASSLGTGVLQPQHF
TRBJ2-7	TRBD1	TRBV12-3/TRBV12-4	.	TGTGCCAGCAGTTTGGGGCAGGGGGTACCCTACGAGCAGTACTTC	CASSLGQGVPYEQYF
TRBJ2-7	.	TRBV20-1	few	TGCAGTGCTAGGGGCCGAGACAGGTCCTACGAGCAGTACTTC	CSARGRDRSYEQYF
TRBJ2-7	TRBD1	TRBV4-1	few	TGCGCCAGCAGCCCATTTTCCGGGACAGGGAACGAGCAGTACTTC	CASSPFSGTGNEQYF
TRBJ2-4	.	TRBV28	few	TGTGCCAGCAGTGGGTCGCGAACGGCCAAAAACATTCAGTACTTC	CASSGSRTAKNIQYF
TRBJ2-2	TRBD1	TRBV7-3	many	TGTGCCAGCAGCCGGGACAGGGGGACCGGGGAGCTGTTTTTT	CASSRDRGTGELFF
TRBJ1-1	TRBD1	TRBV28	.	TGTGCCAGCAGTTCGTACAGGGGGCCCCAGAACACTGAAGCTTTCTTT	CASSSYRGPQNTEAFF
TRBJ1-2	TRBD1	TRBV20-1	few	TGCAGTGCTAAGGGACAGTTTAACTATGGCTACACCTTC	CSAKGQFNYGYTF
TRBJ2-2	.	TRBV7-6	few	TGTGCCAGCAGCTTAGAGTGGGCCGGGGAGCTGTTTTTT	CASSLEWAGELFF
TRBJ2-3	TRBD2	TRBV7-2	many	TGTGCCAGCAGCTTGTCAGCGGGGCCTTCCACAGATACGCAGTATTTT	CASSLSAGPSTDTQYF
TRBJ2-1	TRBD2	TRBV20-1	.	TGCAGTGCCCTAGCGGGACGGAACAATGAGCAGTTCTTC	CSALAGRNNEQFF
TRBJ1-1	.	TRBV12-3/TRBV12-4	few	TGTGCCAGCAGTTTAGACAGCTTGAACACTGAAGCTTTCTTT	CASSLDSLNTEAFF
TRBJ1-1	.	TRBV28	.	TGTGCCAGCAGCCCCCCCCTAGTAGGGCTCCAAGCTTTCTTT	CASSPPLVGLQAFF
TRBJ2-7	.	TRBV18	few	TGTGCCAGCTCAGCGCCCGGGTCGACTGCCTACGAGCAGTACTTC	CASSAPGSTAYEQYF
TRBJ2-1	.	TRBV2	medium-sized	TGTGCCAGCACCGAGGACCGTAATGAGCAGTTCTTC	CASTEDRNEQFF
TRBJ2-1	TRBD2	TRBV6-5	.	TGTGCCAGCAGTTTAGCGGGGGGGCCGAATGAGCAGTTCTTC	CASSLAGGPNEQFF
TRBJ2-5	.	TRBV7-6	many	TGTGCCAGCAGCTCCAACAACCAGGGGGAGACCCAGTACTTC	CASSSNNQGETQYF
TRBJ2-5	TRBD1	TRBV28	.	TGTGCCAGCAGTGGCAGACAGGGAAAGACCCAGTACTTC	CASSGRQGKTQYF
TRBJ2-1	.	TRBV6-8	few	TGTGCCAGCAGTTACAGGGCCCGATTGGGTGAGCAGTTCTTC	CASSYRARLGEQFF
TRBJ1-1	.	TRBV7-2	few	TGTGCCAGCAGCTTAGAAGGGGCAGGGATGGTGGAAGCTTTCTTT	CASSLEGAGMVEAFF
TRBJ1-1	.	TRBV7-6	many	TGTGCCAGCAGCTTAAGGTGGGACACTGAAGCTTTCTTT	CASSLRWDTEAFF
TRBJ1-1	TRBD1	TRBV12-3/TRBV12-4	many	TGTGCCAGCAGCCCGGGACAGCGGAACACTGAAGCTTTCTTT	CASSPGQRNTEAFF
TRBJ1-5	.	TRBV4-2	many	TGTGCCAGCAGCCAAGATAAGGGGCGCAATCAGCCCCAGCATTTT	CASSQDKGRNQPQHF
TRBJ2-3	.	TRBV5-1	few	TGCGCCAGCAGCTCCCCTGGAAGGGCAACTACGCAGTATTTT	CASSSPGRATTQYF
TRBJ2-3	.	TRBV15	medium-sized	TGTGCCACCAGCAGAGATCTGAGGCAGGGGTATGGAGATACGCAGTATTTT	CATSRDLRQGYGDTQYF
TRBJ2-5	.	TRBV7-3	few	TGTGCCAGCAGCTCCGAGGGCCGGGACAACCAAGAGACCCAGTACTTC	CASSSEGRDNQETQYF
TRBJ2-1	.	TRBV7-9	many	TGTGCCAGCAGCCAGGACTTCACGGTCGATGAGCAGTTCTTC	CASSQDFTVDEQFF
TRBJ1-3	.	TRBV12-3/TRBV12-4	few	TGTGCCAGCAGACGGCGGGGCAGCTCTGGAAACACCATATATTTT	CASRRRGSSGNTIYF
TRBJ1-1	.	TRBV5-1	many	TGCGCCAGCAGCTTTGAGGGAGATCTAGGGGAAGCTTTCTTT	CASSFEGDLGEAFF
TRBJ2-6	TRBD1	TRBV4-2	once	TGTGCCAGCAGCCAAGATAGGGGGCAGCTCTCTGGGGCCAACGTCCTGACTTTC	CASSQDRGQLSGANVLTF
TRBJ2-1	.	TRBV12-3/TRBV12-4	.	TGTGCCAGCAGTAGGTTCAATGAGCAGTTCTTC	CASSRFNEQFF
TRBJ1-5	.	TRBV5-1	few	TGCGCCAGCAGCTCACAGGACGAGGGGCCCCAGCATTTT	CASSSQDEGPQHF
TRBJ1-2	TRBD1	TRBV6-5	few	TGTGCCAGCAGCCGGACAGGGGCCGCCAACTATGGCTACACCTTC	CASSRTGAANYGYTF
TRBJ2-3	.	TRBV6-2/TRBV6-3	.	TGTGCCAGCAGTTTATTGCCCCCGGGCAGCACAGATACGCAGTATTTT	CASSLLPPGSTDTQYF
TRBJ1-1	.	TRBV18	.	TGTGCCAGCTCACCGGGAATGAACACTGAAGCTTTCTTT	CASSPGMNTEAFF
TRBJ2-7	.	TRBV20-1	many	TGCAGTGCATTAGGGATAGAGAGCTCCTACGAGCAGTACTTC	CSALGIESSYEQYF
TRBJ2-7	.	TRBV7-2	.	TGTGCCAGCAGCCGGGGCAGAACCTACGAGCAGTACTTC	CASSRGRTYEQYF
TRBJ2-5	.	TRBV6-5	.	TGTGCCAGCAGTTACTCGAGTGGGACCTGGAGGGAGACCCAGTACTTC	CASSYSSGTWRETQYF
TRBJ2-2	.	TRBV7-3	.	TGTGCCAGCAGCTCACCGGGGACCAAGATCACCGGGGAGCTGTTTTTT	CASSSPGTKITGELFF
TRBJ2-5	TRBD2	TRBV29-1	.	TGCAGCGTCGAGCGGGGCTTCGAAGAGACCCAGTACTTC	CSVERGFEETQYF
TRBJ1-3	.	TRBV6-1	few	TGTGCCAGCAGTGAAGCCCCCAGCTCTGGAAACACCATATATTTT	CASSEAPSSGNTIYF
TRBJ2-7	.	TRBV29-1	few	TGCAGCGTTGCCTACGACATTGCCTACGAGCAGTACTTC	CSVAYDIAYEQYF
TRBJ2-7	.	TRBV6-1	many	TGTGCCAGCAGTGAAGCGTGGCGGCGGACGAGGAGCGAGCAGTACTTC	CASSEAWRRTRSEQYF
TRBJ2-1	.	TRBV7-2	.	TGTGCCAGCAGCCCCCGACCGGGACTTGGGCAGTTCTTC	CASSPRPGLGQFF
TRBJ2-1	TRBD2	TRBV11-2	.	TGTGCCAGCAGCTTAGGCCCCCTGCCCAGCGGGGGGGCCGGGCAGTTCTTC	CASSLGPLPSGGAGQFF
TRBJ1-4	.	TRBV6-1	.	TGTGCCAGCAGAGGTGTCGAAAAACTGTTTTTT	CASRGVEKLFF